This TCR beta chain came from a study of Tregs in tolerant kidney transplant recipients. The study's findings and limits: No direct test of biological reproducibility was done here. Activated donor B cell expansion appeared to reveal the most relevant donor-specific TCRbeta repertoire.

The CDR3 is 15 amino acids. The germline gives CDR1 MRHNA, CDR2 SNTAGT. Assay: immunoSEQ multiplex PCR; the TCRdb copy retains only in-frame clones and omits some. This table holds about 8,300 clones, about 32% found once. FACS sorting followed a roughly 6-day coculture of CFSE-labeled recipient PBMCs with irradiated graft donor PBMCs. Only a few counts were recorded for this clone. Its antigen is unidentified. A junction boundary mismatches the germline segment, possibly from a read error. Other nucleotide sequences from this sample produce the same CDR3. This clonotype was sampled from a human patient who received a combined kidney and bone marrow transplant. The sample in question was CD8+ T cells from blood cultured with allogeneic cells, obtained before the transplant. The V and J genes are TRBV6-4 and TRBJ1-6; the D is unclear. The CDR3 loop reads CASRLRGSWNSPLHF. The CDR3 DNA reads TGTGCCAGCCGCCTTCGGGGATCATGGAATTCCCCCCTCCACTTT.